Shown below are 28 T cell receptor beta chains from a single sample sequenced in a study of T-cell reconstitution after alpha-beta-depleted transplantation in children. It was with unique molecular identifiers that the TCRbeta library was prepared. TCRdb re-called the PCR reads with MiXCR, one entry per CDR3 protein. Of 330,000 or so distinct CDR3 sequences listed, approximately 10% are singletons. The specimen was PBMCs from the stem cell graft donor, collected from the stem cell graft. All receptors come from a human donor who donated a stem cell graft to a child with acute lymphoblastic leukemia.

In its sample, this clonotype was seen many times. The rearrangement uses TRBV7-9 and TRBJ2-5; 7 bases fit TRBD2. Germline V gene lookup returns CDR1 SEHNR and CDR2 FQNEAQ (reference sequence). There are 14 residues in the CDR3. V lost 2 bases to trimming and J lost 1 base; unmatched junction nucleotides: 1. The CDR3 here is CASSLPGGQETQYF. The CDR3 coding sequence is TGTGCCAGCAGCTTACCGGGGGGCCAAGAGACCCAGTACTTC.

This chain uses TRBV27 with TRBJ2-7; 8 bases line up with TRBD2. This CDR3 contains 15 residues. Germline V CDR1 and CDR2: MNHEY, SMNVEV (reference sequence). V gave up 6 bases and J gave up 2 bases; unmatched junction bases: 9. CDR3 sequence: CASSPAVAGTYEQYF. The CDR3 DNA sequence: TGTGCCAGCAGCCCCGCGGTAGCGGGAACCTACGAGCAGTACTTC.

In DNA form, the CDR3 reads TGCAGTGCCGGGACTGGGAGCCCGGGCAATGAGCAGTTCTTC. Encoded protein: CSAGTGSPGNEQFF. V and J are TRBV20-1 and TRBJ2-1, with D perhaps matching TRBD2 (6 bases). CDR3 length: 14 residues. Looked up from germline, CDR1 is DFQATT and CDR2 is SNEGSKA (reference sequence). V lost 6 bases and J lost 6, with 18 bases in between.

The DNA for the CDR3 is TGTGCCAGCAGCCCACAGATCGCGACCGGGGAGCTGTTTTTT. Translation gives CASSPQIATGELFF. The gene calls are TRBV9 and TRBJ2-2; D is undetermined. Germline CDR1 is SGDLS and CDR2 is YYNGEE. Trimming removed 4 bases from V and 5 bases from J, with 12 bases in between. CDR3 length: 14 residues.

This clonotype was counted many times. V is TRBV28 and J is TRBJ2-1, with 9 positions matching TRBD1. This CDR3 region has 14 residues. From germline, CDR1 is MDHEN and CDR2 SYDVKM. The V gene end was trimmed by 6 bases and the J gene end by 1 base; junction bases not matched to a gene: 1. The CDR3 bases are TGTGCCAGCAGGACAGGGGGATCCTACAATGAGCAGTTCTTC. It specifies CASRTGGSYNEQFF.

This chain connects TRBV5-1 to TRBJ2-7; 7 bases agree with TRBD1. The germline CDR1 and CDR2 sequences are SGHRS and YFSETQ. J lost 7 bases, V lost 6 bases, and 10 bases had no gene match. The CDR3 has 13 amino acids. The CDR3 reads CASTYEGALEQYF. The CDR3, as DNA: TGCGCCAGCACCTATGAGGGGGCCCTTGAGCAGTACTTC.

This clonotype has only a few counts. This chain joins TRBV5-1 and TRBJ2-5; D not resolved. Germline V gene data show CDR1 as SGHRS and CDR2 as YFSETQ. The CDR3 covers 16 residues. Trimming cost V 4 bases and J 0 bases, with 16 bases left between them. The CDR3: CASSPRLYSDQETQYF. DNA for the CDR3: TGCGCCAGCAGCCCCCGTCTCTACTCCGACCAAGAGACCCAGTACTTC.

The chain carries TRBV2 and TRBJ2-1; D may match TRBD1 or TRBD2 (5 bases each). The CDR3 is made up of 13 amino acids. Trimming pared 10 bases from V and 5 bases from J, leaving 15 bases between. CDR1 and CDR2 from the germline V gene are SNHLY and FYNNEI. CDR3 amino acids: CATAGEGNNEQFF. In DNA form, the CDR3 reads TGTGCCACCGCTGGTGAGGGGAACAATGAGCAGTTCTTC.

The chain combines TRBV6-1 with TRBJ1-5; perhaps TRBD1 as D (5 bases). V was shortened by 6 bases and J by 0 bases, with 6 bases between the two germline ends. Germline V lookup: CDR1 MNHNS, CDR2 SASEGT. This CDR3 spans 13 amino acids. The CDR3 DNA is TGTGCCAGCAGGAGGGGTAGCAATCAGCCCCAGCATTTT. Residues: CASRRGSNQPQHF.

V usage is TRBV2 and J usage is TRBJ2-4; D is unclear. Deletions cut 7 bases from V and 4 bases from J, with 8 bases between. Germline V gene data show CDR1 as SNHLY and CDR2 as FYNNEI. The CDR3 length is 12 residues. The CDR3 reads CASTSTKNIQYF. The CDR3 DNA reads TGTGCCAGCACTTCAACTAAAAACATTCAGTACTTC. The whole variable domain, remainder taken from reference TRBV2 and TRBJ2-4, is EPEVTQTPSHQVTQMGQEVILRCVPISNHLYFYWYRQILGQKVEFLVSFYNNEISEKSEIFDDQFSVERPDGSNFTLKIRSTKLEDSAMYFCASTSTKNIQYFGAGTRLSVL.

This sequence joins TRBV20-1 and TRBJ1-1; 7 nucleotides match TRBD1. Germline lookup yields CDR1 DFQATT and CDR2 SNEGSKA (reference sequence). V trimming: 6 bases; J trimming: 5 bases; junction bases outside the gene matches: 9. CDR3 size: 13 residues. The CDR3 coding sequence is TGCAGTGCGTGGAGACAGGGTTGGACTGAAGCTTTCTTT. Translating gives CSAWRQGWTEAFF.

This clonotype came up a few times. V gene TRBV12-3 or TRBV12-4 combines with J gene TRBJ2-5; no clear D gene. V was cut by 6 bases and J by 4 bases, with 18 bases left in between. This CDR3 has 15 amino acids. Here the CDR3 reads CASSQNGPSGETQYF. The CDR3 coding sequence is TGTGCCAGCAGCCAAAACGGTCCCTCGGGAGAGACCCAGTACTTC.

This clonotype was found many times. The chain combines TRBV20-1 with TRBJ2-3; 11 nucleotides align to TRBD2. Germline V lookup: CDR1 DFQATT, CDR2 SNEGSKA (reference sequence). This CDR3 comprises 16 residues. Losses at the gene ends were 6 bases for V and 2 bases for J; bases not matched to a gene: 10. The CDR3 sequence: CSANGLAGLYTDTQYF. In DNA, the CDR3 is TGCAGTGCGAACGGACTAGCGGGCTTATACACAGATACGCAGTATTTT.

The chain carries TRBV7-2 and TRBJ2-3; 7 bases fit TRBD2. The length of the CDR3 is 14 residues. Trimming cost V 4 bases and J 5 bases; bases outside gene matches: 6. Germline V gene lookup returns CDR1 SGHTA and CDR2 FQGNSA. CDR3 coding DNA: TGTGCCAGCAGCTCCGCTTGGGGGGGAGATACGCAGTATTTT. It encodes CASSSAWGGDTQYF.

The CDR3 protein is CASSVREGRTGELFF. DNA for the CDR3: TGTGCCAGCAGCGTGCGGGAGGGCCGTACCGGGGAGCTGTTTTTT. The chain uses TRBV9 and TRBJ2-2; 9 bases map to TRBD2. Losses at the gene ends were 2 bases for V and 5 bases for J; bases not matched to a gene: 4. Germline V gives CDR1 SGDLS, CDR2 YYNGEE. CDR3 size: 15 residues.

This clonotype was counted only a few times. The chain combines TRBV7-9 with TRBJ2-1; no clear D. This CDR3 is 12 amino acids long. Trimming shortened V by 6 bases and J by 5 bases, and 8 bases separated the two germline ends. Per germline, CDR1 SEHNR and CDR2 FQNEAQ (reference sequence). CDR3 sequence reads: CASRATDNEQFF. The CDR3 DNA reads TGTGCCAGCAGAGCTACAGACAATGAGCAGTTCTTC.

The table lists this clonotype with a few counts. CDR3 loop: CASGGVNTEAFF. CDR3 nucleotides: TGTGCCAGCGGGGGAGTGAACACTGAAGCTTTCTTT. The chain joins TRBV7-9 to TRBJ1-1; weak D call: TRBD1 (5 bases). Germline CDR1 and CDR2: SEHNR and FQNEAQ (reference sequence). With 8 bases removed from V and 0 bases from J, the gap between germline ends came to 7 bases. This CDR3 is built from 12 residues.

The chain carries TRBV20-1 and TRBJ2-1; D is unclear. Germline V lookup: CDR1 DFQATT, CDR2 SNEGSKA (reference sequence). The CDR3 contains 12 residues. The V gene lost 6 bases and the J gene lost 9 bases, with 15 bases spanning the gap. CDR3 sequence (DNA): TGCAGTGCGAGGCCGAGGACCATTGAGCAGTTCTTC. Residues: CSARPRTIEQFF.

The sample holds a few counts of this clonotype. The chain uses TRBV5-1 and TRBJ2-3; 11 bases agree with TRBD2. Trimming cost V 4 bases and J 2 bases; bases outside gene matches: 3. The CDR3 runs 15 residues. Germline loops: CDR1 SGHRS, CDR2 YFSETQ. The CDR3 sequence: CASSGTSGYTDTQYF. CDR3 bases: TGCGCCAGCAGCGGGACTAGCGGCTACACAGATACGCAGTATTTT.

This clonotype occurred many times. The gene calls are TRBV27 and TRBJ1-6, with D possibly TRBD1 on 6 matching bases. The CDR3 consists of 17 residues. Germline CDR1 is MNHEY and CDR2 is SMNVEV (reference sequence). Trimming cost V 2 bases and J 5 bases, with 16 bases left between them. The DNA for the CDR3 is TGTGCCAGCAGTTTACTGTCCGGCGGGGGCCATAATTCACCCCTCCACTTT. As protein: CASSLLSGGGHNSPLHF.

This clonotype was detected a few times. The chain links TRBV6-5 to TRBJ2-1; 8 bases agree with TRBD2. Trimming at V came to 4 bases and at J to 10 bases, leaving 12 bases not matched to a gene. The CDR3 extends over 15 amino acids. Germline assignment: CDR1 MNHEY and CDR2 SVGAGI. DNA of the CDR3: TGTGCCAGCAGTTCCATAGCGGGAAGGGGGAAGGAGCAGTTCTTC. This translates into CASSSIAGRGKEQFF.

V usage is TRBV7-2 and J usage is TRBJ2-2; D tentatively reads TRBD1 or TRBD2 (6 bases each). Germline lookup yields CDR1 SGHTA and CDR2 FQGNSA. The CDR3 sequence is 16 residues long. Trimming pared 5 bases from V and 5 bases from J, leaving 18 bases between. The CDR3 loop reads CASSPVGGSRTGELFF. The CDR3 DNA follows: TGTGCCAGCAGCCCCGTGGGGGGCTCTCGGACCGGGGAGCTGTTTTTT.

This clonotype showed up just a few times. The chain employs TRBV7-6 and TRBJ2-5; D unresolved. CDR1 and CDR2 (germline): SGHVS, FNYEAQ. CDR3 length: 13 amino acids. The ends were cut back, 2 bases at V and 2 bases at J, with 6 bases in the middle. The CDR3 spells CASSLRWQETQYF. The CDR3 region has the DNA TGTGCCAGCAGCTTACGATGGCAAGAGACCCAGTACTTC.

The V call is TRBV15, the J call TRBJ2-7; D is possibly TRBD2 (6 bases). The CDR3 loop spans 17 amino acids. Per germline, CDR1 LNHNV and CDR2 YYDKDF (reference sequence). Between the trimmed V and J ends, which lost 1 base and 4 bases, there was a span of 20 bases. The CDR3 DNA reads TGTGCCACCAGCAGAGCCGACTTTGGCGGGACCTTGTACGAGCAGTACTTC. Its protein product is CATSRADFGGTLYEQYF.

This rearrangement joins TRBV7-3 to TRBJ2-7; the match to TRBD2 covers 7 bases. With 5 bases clipped from V and 2 bases from J, the junction kept 6 bases outside the gene matches. The CDR3 is made up of 14 amino acids. Germline V gene lookup returns CDR1 SGHTA and CDR2 FQGTGA. The CDR3 sequence is CASSPGLGAYEQYF. DNA for the CDR3: TGTGCCAGCAGCCCCGGACTAGGGGCCTACGAGCAGTACTTC.

This clonotype was recorded many times. The rearrangement uses TRBV3-1 and TRBJ2-7; D not resolved. CDR1 is LGHDT, CDR2 YNNKEL, per germline (reference sequence). Trimming cost V 1 base and J 5 bases, with 6 bases left between them. This CDR3 comprises 12 residues. The DNA for the CDR3 is TGTGCCAGCAGCCAAGGACTCCACGAGCAGTACTTC. Residues: CASSQGLHEQYF.

With respect to this clonotype: Without the conserved terminal phenylalanine or tryptophan, this CDR3 likely stems from a read error. The rearrangement joins TRBV20-1 to TRBJ1-1, with D perhaps TRBD1 (5 bases). There are 14 residues in the CDR3. Germline lookup yields CDR1 DFQATT and CDR2 SNEGSKA (reference sequence). V shed 4 bases and J shed 4 bases, with 16 bases lying between them. The DNA of the CDR3 is TGCAGTGCTACGGGGCCGCAGGTTAGCACTGAAGCTTTCTTG. This gives the protein CSATGPQVSTEAFL.

This clonotype was seen repeatedly, ten times or more. The chain links TRBV6-5 to TRBJ2-2; a weak D match, TRBD1 (6 bases). Trimming pared 7 bases from V and 6 bases from J, leaving 15 bases between. Germline V CDR1 and CDR2: MNHEY, SVGAGI. The CDR3 runs 14 residues. Here the CDR3 DNA reads TGTGCCAGCACGCCGGGACACCCAGCCGGGGAGCTGTTTTTT. Translating gives CASTPGHPAGELFF.